This T cell receptor beta chain was identified during a study of monozygotic twins with inflammatory bowel disease. The germline V gene has CDR1 SEHNR and CDR2 FQNEAQ (reference sequence). This CDR3 has 13 amino acids. After re-calling the 5' RACE reads, TCRdb lists one entry per CDR3 protein, DNA absent. The listing contains 160,000 or so distinct CDR3 sequences. This TCR was sampled from a human donor with ulcerative colitis or Crohn's disease, or a healthy co-twin of an affected twin (not recorded which). The chain combines TRBV7-9 with TRBJ1-5; the TRBD1 assignment by TCRdb is unverifiable without DNA. The specimen sequenced was blood. CDR3 sequence: CASRDSPNQPQHF.